This entry features one TCR beta chain sequence. It has no known antigen specificity. Qualities for individual bases were not recorded, and no much larger clone is one base off. The sample is drawn from a study of human T cells and chemical hapten exposure (dated by TCRdb to the early 2020s). Background for the entire study: For sensitization, 2% DPC in acetone was applied to a 2 cm by 2 cm area of upper inner arm skin. Patch testing was done on the upper back using Finn chambers containing 0.01% DPC, and results were scored after 6 days according to International Contact Dermatitis Research Group standards. Throughout the approximately 25-week study period, patients were also given weekly therapeutic DPC doses on the scalp. In alopecia patients, the study followed how the peripheral blood TCR repertoire changed in vivo over primary and secondary sensitization to diphenylcyclopropenone (DPC), a hapten. The mostly female patient cohort included alopecia areata with under or over 50% scalp involvement, alopecia totalis and alopecia universalis. Twenty-nine alopecia patients provided blood for TCR sequencing at one to four time points (pre-sensitization, 2, 6 and 24 weeks). Blood was sampled from patients pre-sensitization (week 0) and at 2, 6 and about 24 weeks after DPC sensitization. Libraries were pooled for sequencing, and per-sample TCR yields varied mainly because of small differences in library volumes within the pool. Findings and caveats that apply to the study as a whole: The number of TCRs above 1 in 1000 frequency did not change with DPC sensitization; there was no evidence of global repertoire structure alterations. Repeated subsampling changed both the strength of the expansion versus patch-test correlation and the threshold at which that correlation became significant. A positive correlation was found between the number of PT1 expanded TCRs and patch test score, with significance reached at thresholds 8, 16 and 32 but not 4. Because all patients had alopecia, a presumed autoimmune disease, the immune response of the patients might differ from that of healthy individuals. Expanded TCRs formed significantly more large CDR3 similarity clusters than pre-sensitization or healthy control sets, consistent with antigen-driven responses.

The time point label here, explained by the study, means: patch test 1, 2 weeks after DPC sensitization. The treatment or condition label here, explained by the study, means: therapeutic diphenylcyclopropenone sensitization with weekly scalp DPC. Blood at each patch-test visit was drawn before the patch test was applied. Patients were eligible if aged 18 to 70, diagnosed with alopecia and judged suitable for DPC therapy, and pregnant patients were excluded. Total RNA was extracted from unfractionated whole blood collected in Tempus Blood RNA tubes. The protocol used for the library was RACE. Data came from a NextSeq 500. During library preparation, unique molecular identifiers were attached to individual cDNA molecules so that TCRs could be counted in a quantitative, reproducible way. From each blood RNA sample, both TCR alpha and TCR beta chains were sequenced. In the source study's methods: A median of around 100,000 TCRs per sample was observed, with a range of 23,224 to 690,600. V, J and CDR3 annotation of the TCR reads was performed with the Decombinator software suite. To make PS versus PT1 abundance plots, every sample was subsampled to the same number of TCRs (28,000). TCRs were defined as expanded if absent before sensitization and observed at least eight times at the 2-week time point. The public reads were run again by TCRdb, first through fastp at Q25 and then through MiXCR, and only productive beta chains were kept. Entries that share a CDR3 protein sequence are merged under the most common genes and DNA. The V and J calls here are based on TCRdb, not the publication. A total of 75,000 to 90,000 distinct CDR3 sequences appear in this sample, 7.5% to 9.5% of them only once. The ten biggest clones cover approximately 1.5% of the sample.

V and J are trimmed by 0 bases and 0 bases, and the gene matches miss 8 bases of the junction. Spanning cysteine to phenylalanine, the CDR3 consists of 18 amino acids. CDR3 DNA only is kept here, 54 bases in frame from base 1. According to the germline V gene, CDR1 reads MNHEY and CDR2 reads SVGAGI. The source is a woman aged 25-40 years with alopecia areata. Some clones in this sample may be carry-over from other donors' samples. The rearranged chain carries TRBV6-5 and TRBJ2-3, with 8 bases in between that match TRBD2. The sample in question was whole blood, obtained in connection with sensitization to the hapten diphenylcyclopropenone (DPC). The nucleotide sequence reads as follows: TGTGCCAGCAGTTACTCTCCCTCGCGGGGGGCCAGCACAGATACGCAGTATTTT. The resulting protein is CASSYSPSRGASTDTQYF.